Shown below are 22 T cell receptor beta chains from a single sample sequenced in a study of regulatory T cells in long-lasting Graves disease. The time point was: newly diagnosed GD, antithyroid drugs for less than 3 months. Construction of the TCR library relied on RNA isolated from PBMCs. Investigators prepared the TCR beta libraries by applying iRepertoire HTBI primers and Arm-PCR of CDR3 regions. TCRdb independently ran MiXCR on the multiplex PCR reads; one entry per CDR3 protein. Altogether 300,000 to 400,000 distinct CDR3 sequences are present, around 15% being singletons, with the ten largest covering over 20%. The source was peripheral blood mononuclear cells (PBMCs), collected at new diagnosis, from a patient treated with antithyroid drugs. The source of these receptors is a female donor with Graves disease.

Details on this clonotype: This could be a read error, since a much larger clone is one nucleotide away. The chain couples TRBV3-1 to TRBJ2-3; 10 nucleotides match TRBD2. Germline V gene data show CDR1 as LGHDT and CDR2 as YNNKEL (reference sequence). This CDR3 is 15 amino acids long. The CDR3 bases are TGTGCCAGCAGTCCCGGACTAGCGGCCTCCTACGAGCAGTGCTTC. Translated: CASSPGLAASYEQCF.

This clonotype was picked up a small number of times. CDR3 loop: CASSVTSGPNTGELFF. CDR3 sequence (DNA): TGCGCCAGCAGCGTAACTAGCGGGCCGAACACCGGGGAGCTGTTTTTT. V is TRBV5-1 and J is TRBJ2-2; the match to TRBD2 covers 9 bases. CDR1 is SGHRS, CDR2 YFSETQ, per germline. The CDR3 contains 16 residues. The ends lost 4 bases at V and 0 bases at J; junction bases unmatched: 4. The complete variable domain, with remaining parts taken from reference TRBV5-1 and TRBJ2-2, reads KAGVTQTPRYLIKTRGQQVTLSCSPISGHRSVSWYQQTPGQGLQFLFEYFSETQRNKGNFPGRFSGRQFSNSRSEMNVSTLELGDSALYLCASSVTSGPNTGELFFGEGSRLTVL.

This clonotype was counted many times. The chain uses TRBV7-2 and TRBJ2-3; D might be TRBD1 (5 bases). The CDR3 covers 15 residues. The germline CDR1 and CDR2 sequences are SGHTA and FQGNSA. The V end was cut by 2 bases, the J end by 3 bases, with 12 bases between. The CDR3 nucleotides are TGTGCCAGCAGCTTACGTGGGCAGGGAACAGATACGCAGTATTTT. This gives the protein CASSLRGQGTDTQYF.

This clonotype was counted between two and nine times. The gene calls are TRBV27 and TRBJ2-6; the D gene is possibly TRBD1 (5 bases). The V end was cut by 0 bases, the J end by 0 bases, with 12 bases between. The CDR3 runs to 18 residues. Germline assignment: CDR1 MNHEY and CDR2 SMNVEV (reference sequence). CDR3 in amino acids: CASSLSSTAYSGANVLTF. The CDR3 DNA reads TGTGCCAGCAGTTTATCTTCGACAGCTTACTCTGGGGCCAACGTCCTGACTTTC.

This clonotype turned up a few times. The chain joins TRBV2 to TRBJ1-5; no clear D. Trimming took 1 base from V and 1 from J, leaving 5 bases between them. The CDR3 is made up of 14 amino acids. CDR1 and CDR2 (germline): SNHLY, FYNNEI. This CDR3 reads CASSEGVSNQPQHF. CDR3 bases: TGTGCCAGCAGTGAAGGGGTCAGCAATCAGCCCCAGCATTTT.

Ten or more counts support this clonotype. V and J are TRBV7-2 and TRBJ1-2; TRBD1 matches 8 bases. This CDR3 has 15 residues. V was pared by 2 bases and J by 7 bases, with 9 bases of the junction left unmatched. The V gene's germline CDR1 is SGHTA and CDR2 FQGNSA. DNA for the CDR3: TGTGCCAGCAGCTTAAGACCAGGGGGCTATGGTGGCTACACCTTC. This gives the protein CASSLRPGGYGGYTF.

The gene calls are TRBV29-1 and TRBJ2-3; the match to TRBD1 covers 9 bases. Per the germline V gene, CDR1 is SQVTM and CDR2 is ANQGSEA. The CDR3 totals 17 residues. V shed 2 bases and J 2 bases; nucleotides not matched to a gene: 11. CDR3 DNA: TGCAGCGTTGAACAACTAGGGACAGGGAGCAACACAGATACGCAGTATTTT. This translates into CSVEQLGTGSNTDTQYF.

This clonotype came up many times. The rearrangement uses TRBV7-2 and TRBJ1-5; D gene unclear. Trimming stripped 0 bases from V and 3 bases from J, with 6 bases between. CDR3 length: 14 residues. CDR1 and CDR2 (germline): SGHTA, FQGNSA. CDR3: CASSLAGFNQPQHF. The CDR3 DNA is TGTGCCAGCAGCTTAGCAGGGTTCAATCAGCCCCAGCATTTT.

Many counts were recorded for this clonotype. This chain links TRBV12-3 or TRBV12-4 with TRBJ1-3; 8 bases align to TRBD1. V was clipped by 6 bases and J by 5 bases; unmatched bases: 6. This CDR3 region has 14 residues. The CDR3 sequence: CASRPTGARNTIYF. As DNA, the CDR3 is TGTGCCAGCAGACCGACAGGGGCTAGAAACACCATATATTTT.

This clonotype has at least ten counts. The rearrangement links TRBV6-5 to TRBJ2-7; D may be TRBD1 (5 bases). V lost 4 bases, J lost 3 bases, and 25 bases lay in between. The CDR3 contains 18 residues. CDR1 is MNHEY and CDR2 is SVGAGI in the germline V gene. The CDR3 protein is CASSWNRRRGGDNYEQYF. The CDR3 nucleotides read TGTGCCAGCAGTTGGAACAGACGTAGGGGTGGCGACAACTACGAGCAGTACTTC.

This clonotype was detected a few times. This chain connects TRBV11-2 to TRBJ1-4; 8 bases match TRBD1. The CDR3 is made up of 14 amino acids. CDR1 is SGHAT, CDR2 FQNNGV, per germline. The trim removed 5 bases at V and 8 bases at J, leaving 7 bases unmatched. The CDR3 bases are TGTGCCAGCAGCGGTCGGACAGGGAGGGAAAAACTGTTTTTT. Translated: CASSGRTGREKLFF.

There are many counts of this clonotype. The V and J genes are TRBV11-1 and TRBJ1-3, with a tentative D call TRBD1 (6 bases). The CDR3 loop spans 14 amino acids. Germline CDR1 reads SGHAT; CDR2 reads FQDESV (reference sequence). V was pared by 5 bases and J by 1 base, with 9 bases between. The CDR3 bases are TGTGCCAGCAGCCACGGGACATCTGGAAACACCATATATTTT. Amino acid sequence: CASSHGTSGNTIYF.

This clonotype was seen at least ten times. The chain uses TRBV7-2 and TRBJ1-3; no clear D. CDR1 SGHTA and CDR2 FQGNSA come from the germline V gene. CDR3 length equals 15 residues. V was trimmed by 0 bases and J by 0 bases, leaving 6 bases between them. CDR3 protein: CASSLARGSGNTIYF. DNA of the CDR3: TGTGCCAGCAGCTTAGCACGGGGCTCTGGAAACACCATATATTTT. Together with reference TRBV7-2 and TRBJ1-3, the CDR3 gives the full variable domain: GAGVSQSPSNKVTEKGKDVELRCDPISGHTALYWYRQSLGQGLEFLIYFQGNSAPDKSGLPSDRFSAERTGGSVSTLTIQRTQQEDSAVYLCASSLARGSGNTIYFGEGSWLTVV.

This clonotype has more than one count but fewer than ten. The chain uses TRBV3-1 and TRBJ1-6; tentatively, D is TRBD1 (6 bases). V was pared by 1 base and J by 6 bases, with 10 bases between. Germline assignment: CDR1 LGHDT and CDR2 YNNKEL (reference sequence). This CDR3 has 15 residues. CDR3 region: CASSQGAGANSPLHF. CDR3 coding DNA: TGTGCCAGCAGCCAAGGGGCAGGGGCTAATTCACCCCTCCACTTT.

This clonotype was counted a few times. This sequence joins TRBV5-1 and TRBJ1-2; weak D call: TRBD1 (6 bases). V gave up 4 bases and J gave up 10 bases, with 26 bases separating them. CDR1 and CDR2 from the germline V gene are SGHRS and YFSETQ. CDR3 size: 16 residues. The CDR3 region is CASSVPGGTSRDFYTF. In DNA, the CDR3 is TGCGCCAGCAGCGTACCAGGAGGGACATCTAGAGATTTCTACACCTTC.

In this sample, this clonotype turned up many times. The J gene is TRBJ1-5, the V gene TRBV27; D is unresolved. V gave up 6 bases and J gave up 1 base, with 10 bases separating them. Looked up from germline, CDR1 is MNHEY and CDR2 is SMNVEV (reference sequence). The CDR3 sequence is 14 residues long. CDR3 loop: CASSHGTSNQPQHF. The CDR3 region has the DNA TGTGCCAGCAGCCATGGTACGAGCAATCAGCCCCAGCATTTT.

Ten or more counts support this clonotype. The CDR3 loop is CATRGLAGRVAYEQYF. In DNA form, the CDR3 reads TGTGCCACCAGGGGACTAGCGGGACGTGTGGCGTACGAGCAGTACTTC. The rearrangement joins TRBV24-1 to TRBJ2-7, with 13 nucleotides matching TRBD2. This CDR3 is 16 amino acids long. CDR1 and CDR2 from the germline V gene are KGHDR and SFDVKD. V trimming: 7 bases; J trimming: 4 bases; junction bases outside the gene matches: 9.

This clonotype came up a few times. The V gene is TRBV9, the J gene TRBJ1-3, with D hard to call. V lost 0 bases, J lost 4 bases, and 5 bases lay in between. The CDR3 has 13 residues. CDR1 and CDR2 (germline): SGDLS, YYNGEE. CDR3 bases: TGTGCCAGCAGCGTAGGCCTGGGAAACACCATATATTTT. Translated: CASSVGLGNTIYF.

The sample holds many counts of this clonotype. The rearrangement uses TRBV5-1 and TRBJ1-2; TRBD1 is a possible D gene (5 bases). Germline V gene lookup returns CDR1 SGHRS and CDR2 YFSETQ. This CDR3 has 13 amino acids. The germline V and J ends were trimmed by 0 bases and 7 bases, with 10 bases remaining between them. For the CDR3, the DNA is TGCGCCAGCAGCTTGGAAGAGGGACGTGGCTACACCTTC. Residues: CASSLEEGRGYTF.

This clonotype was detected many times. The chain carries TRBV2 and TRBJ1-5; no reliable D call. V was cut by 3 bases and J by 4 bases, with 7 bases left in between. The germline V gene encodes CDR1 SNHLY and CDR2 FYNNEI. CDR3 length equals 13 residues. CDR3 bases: TGTGCCAGCAGTGATCAGGTAAATCAGCCCCAGCATTTT. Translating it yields CASSDQVNQPQHF.

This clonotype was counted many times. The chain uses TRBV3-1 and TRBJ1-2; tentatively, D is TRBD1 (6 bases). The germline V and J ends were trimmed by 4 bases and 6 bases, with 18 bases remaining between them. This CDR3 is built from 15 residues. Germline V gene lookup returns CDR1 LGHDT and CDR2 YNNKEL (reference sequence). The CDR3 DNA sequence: TGTGCCAGCAGCCCCGGGCGGGGGGCCATCCATGGCTACACCTTC. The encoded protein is CASSPGRGAIHGYTF.

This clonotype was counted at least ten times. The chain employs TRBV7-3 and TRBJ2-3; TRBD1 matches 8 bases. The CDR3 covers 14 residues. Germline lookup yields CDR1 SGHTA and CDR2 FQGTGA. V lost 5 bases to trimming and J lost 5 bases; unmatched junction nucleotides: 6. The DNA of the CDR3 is TGTGCCAGCAGCCTTCAAGACAGGGGAGATACGCAGTATTTT. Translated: CASSLQDRGDTQYF.